This T cell receptor (beta chain) came from a study of T-cell reconstitution after alpha-beta-depleted transplantation in children (dated by TCRdb to 2016 to 2017). With regard to the full study: Using TCR repertoire profiling, the study quantitatively followed how T-cell immune reconstitution unfolded in children after TCRalphabeta/CD19-depleted allogeneic hematopoietic cell transplantation.

This clonotype was picked up many times. Its cognate antigen has yet to be identified. No base quality values were provided; no much bigger clone lies one nucleotide off. The method was PCR. The data were produced on an Illumina HiSeq 2500. To normalize quantification of the TCRbeta repertoire, the TCR libraries were built with molecular barcoding that relied on unique molecular identifiers. TCRdb passed the public sequencing reads through fastp at Q25 and MiXCR, retaining productive beta sequences. When rows share a CDR3 protein, they turn into one entry using the most common DNA and genes. This sample comprises 360,000 or so distinct CDR3 sequences, around 21% of them detected only once. The ten largest clones take up approximately 3.8% of the sample. The germline V end is reduced by 7 bases and the J end by 6 bases; junction bases left unmatched: 9. The CDR3 sequence holds 14 residues, the cysteine and phenylalanine included. The retained sequence is limited to the CDR3, 42 bases, with the frame set at the first base. CDR1 and CDR2, looked up from the germline V gene, are SQVTM and ANQGSEA.

This receptor was identified in a human donor who donated a stem cell graft to a child with acute myeloid leukemia. The sequenced sample was PBMCs from the stem cell graft donor, obtained from the stem cell graft. Here the chain combines TRBV29-1 and TRBJ2-7, and 13 junctional nucleotides match TRBD2. The DNA sequence is TGCAGCGCCGCCGGACTAGCGGGAGCAGTCGAGCAGTACTTC. Its amino acids are CSAAGLAGAVEQYF.